This T cell receptor (beta chain) is drawn from a study of T-cell reconstitution after alpha-beta-depleted transplantation in children. In this sample, this clonotype turned up many times. Researchers prepared the TCRbeta library using unique molecular identifiers, the study reports. TCRdb used MiXCR to reprocess the PCR reads, holding one entry per CDR3 protein. Of approximately 390,000 distinct CDR3 sequences in the sample, roughly 11% were seen once. The starting material was PBMCs from the stem cell graft donor, obtained from the stem cell graft. The sequence was collected from a human donor who donated a stem cell graft to a child with acute myeloid leukemia.

Here the CDR3 DNA reads TGTGCCAGCAGCTTAGTTCCCACGAGCTCTGGAAACACCATATATTTT. Translation gives CASSLVPTSSGNTIYF. V is TRBV7-9 and J is TRBJ1-3, with D unclear. Trimming took 1 base from V and 0 from J, leaving 10 bases between them. The length of the CDR3 is 16 residues. Germline lookup yields CDR1 SEHNR and CDR2 FQNEAQ (reference sequence).